This TCR beta chain was captured by sequencing in a study of blood T cell repertoires in COVID-19. Study context: T cells, B-cell-depleted T cells, or PBMCs supplied cDNA or gDNA.

Participants spanned ages about 18 to 100 years and resided in fewer than 30 US areas. In the 2 weeks before study entry, exposed participants met a COVID-19 case, which was PCR-confirmed or clinician-diagnosed. Germline V gene data show CDR1 as SGHNT and CDR2 as YENEEA. Germline trimming cut 5 bases from V and 6 bases from J; bases unmatched to any gene: 13. This CDR3 has 19 residues. Clones were read by immunoSEQ multiplex PCR, and TCRdb kept only the in-frame ones, dropping some. The sample records some 360,000 clones, 88% being singletons. Sequenced material: PBMCs or T cells enriched from blood (not recorded which). The TCR comes from a woman aged 30 to 39 who had been exposed to COVID-19. The rearrangement uses TRBV11-3 and TRBJ2-1, with 16 bases aligning to TRBD2. For the CDR3, the DNA is TGTGCCAGCAGCCCTGGGACTAGCGGGAGGGTTTACCTGAGCAATGAGCAGTTCTTC. Its translation: CASSPGTSGRVYLSNEQFF.